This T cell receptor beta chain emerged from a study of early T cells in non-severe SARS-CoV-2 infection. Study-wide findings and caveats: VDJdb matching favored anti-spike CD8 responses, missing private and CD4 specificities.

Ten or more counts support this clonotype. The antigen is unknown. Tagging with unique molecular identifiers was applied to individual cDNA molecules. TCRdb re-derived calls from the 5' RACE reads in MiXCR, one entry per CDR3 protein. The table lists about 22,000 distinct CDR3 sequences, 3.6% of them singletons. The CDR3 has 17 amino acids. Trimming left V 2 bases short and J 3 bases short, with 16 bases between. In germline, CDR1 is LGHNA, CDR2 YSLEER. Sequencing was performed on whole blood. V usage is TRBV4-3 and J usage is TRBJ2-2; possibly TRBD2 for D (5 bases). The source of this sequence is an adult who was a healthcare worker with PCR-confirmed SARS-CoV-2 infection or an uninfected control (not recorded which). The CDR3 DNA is TGCGCCAGCAGCCAACACCCGGACTCCCGGGACACCGGGGAGCTGTTTTTT. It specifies CASSQHPDSRDTGELFF.